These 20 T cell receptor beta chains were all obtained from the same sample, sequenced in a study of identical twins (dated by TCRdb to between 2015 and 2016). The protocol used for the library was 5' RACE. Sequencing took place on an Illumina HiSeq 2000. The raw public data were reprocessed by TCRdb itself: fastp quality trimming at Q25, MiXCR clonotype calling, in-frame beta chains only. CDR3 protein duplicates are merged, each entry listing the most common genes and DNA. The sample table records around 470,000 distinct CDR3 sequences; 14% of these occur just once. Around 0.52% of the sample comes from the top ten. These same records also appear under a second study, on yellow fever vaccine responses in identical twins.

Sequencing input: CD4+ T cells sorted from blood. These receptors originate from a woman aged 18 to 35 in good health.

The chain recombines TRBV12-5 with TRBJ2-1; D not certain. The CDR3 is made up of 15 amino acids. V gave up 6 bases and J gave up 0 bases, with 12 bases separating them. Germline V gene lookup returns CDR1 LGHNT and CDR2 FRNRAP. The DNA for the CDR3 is TGTGCTAGTGGCCAAGGCTCGAGCTCCTACAATGAGCAGTTCTTC. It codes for CASGQGSSSYNEQFF.

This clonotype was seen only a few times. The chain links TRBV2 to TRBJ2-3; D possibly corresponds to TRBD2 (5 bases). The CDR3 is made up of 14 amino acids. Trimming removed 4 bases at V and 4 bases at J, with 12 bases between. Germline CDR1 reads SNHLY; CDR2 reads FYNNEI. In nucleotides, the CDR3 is TGTGCCAGCAGTGTCCGTAGCGAGTCAGATACGCAGTATTTT. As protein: CASSVRSESDTQYF.

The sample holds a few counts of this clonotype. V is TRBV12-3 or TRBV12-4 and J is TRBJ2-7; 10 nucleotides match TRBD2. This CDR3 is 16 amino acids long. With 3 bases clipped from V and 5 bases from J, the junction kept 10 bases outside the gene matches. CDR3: CASSFGLAGVINEQYF. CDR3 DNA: TGTGCCAGCAGTTTCGGGCTAGCGGGAGTCATCAACGAGCAGTACTTC.

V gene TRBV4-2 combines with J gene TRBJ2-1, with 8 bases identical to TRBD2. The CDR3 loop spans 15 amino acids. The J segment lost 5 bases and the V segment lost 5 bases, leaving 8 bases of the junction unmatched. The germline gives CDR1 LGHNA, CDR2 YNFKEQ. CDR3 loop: CASSRDSGANNEQFF. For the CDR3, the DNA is TGTGCCAGCAGCAGGGATAGCGGGGCCAACAATGAGCAGTTCTTC.

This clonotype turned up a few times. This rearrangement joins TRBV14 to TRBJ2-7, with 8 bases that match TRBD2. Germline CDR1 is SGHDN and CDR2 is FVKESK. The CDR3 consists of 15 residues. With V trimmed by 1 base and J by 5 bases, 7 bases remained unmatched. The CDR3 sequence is CASSQGDPGRDEQYF. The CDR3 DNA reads TGTGCCAGCAGCCAAGGTGATCCCGGGAGGGACGAGCAGTACTTC.

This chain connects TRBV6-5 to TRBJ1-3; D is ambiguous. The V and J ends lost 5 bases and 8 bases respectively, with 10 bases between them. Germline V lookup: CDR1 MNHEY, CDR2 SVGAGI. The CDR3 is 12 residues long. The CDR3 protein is CASSPGLDTIYF. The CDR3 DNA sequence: TGTGCCAGCAGTCCCGGATTAGACACCATATATTTT.

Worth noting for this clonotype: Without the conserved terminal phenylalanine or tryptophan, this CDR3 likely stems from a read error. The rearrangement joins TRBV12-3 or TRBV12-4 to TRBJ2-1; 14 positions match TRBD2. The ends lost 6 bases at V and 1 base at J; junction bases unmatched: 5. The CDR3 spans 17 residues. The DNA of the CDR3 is TGTGCCAGCAGGGAGACTAGCGGGGGGGATTCCTACAATGAGCAGTTCCTC. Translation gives CASRETSGGDSYNEQFL.

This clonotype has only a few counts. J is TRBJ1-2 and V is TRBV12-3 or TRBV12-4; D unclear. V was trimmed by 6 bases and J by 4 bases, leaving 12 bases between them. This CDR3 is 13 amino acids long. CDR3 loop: CASRSLASYGYTF. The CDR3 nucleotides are TGTGCCAGCAGAAGTCTTGCCTCCTATGGCTACACCTTC.

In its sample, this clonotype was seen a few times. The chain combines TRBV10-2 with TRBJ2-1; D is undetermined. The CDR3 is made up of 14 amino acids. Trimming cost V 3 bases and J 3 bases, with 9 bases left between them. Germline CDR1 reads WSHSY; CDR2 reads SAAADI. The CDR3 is CASSDSAVYNEQFF. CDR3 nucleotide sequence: TGCGCCAGCAGTGACAGTGCAGTCTACAATGAGCAGTTCTTC.

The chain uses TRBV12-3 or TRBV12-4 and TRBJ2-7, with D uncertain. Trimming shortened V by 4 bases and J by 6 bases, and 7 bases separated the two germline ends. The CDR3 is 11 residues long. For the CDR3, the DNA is TGTGCCAGCAGTTCCAGGAGCGAGCAGTACTTC. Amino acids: CASSSRSEQYF.

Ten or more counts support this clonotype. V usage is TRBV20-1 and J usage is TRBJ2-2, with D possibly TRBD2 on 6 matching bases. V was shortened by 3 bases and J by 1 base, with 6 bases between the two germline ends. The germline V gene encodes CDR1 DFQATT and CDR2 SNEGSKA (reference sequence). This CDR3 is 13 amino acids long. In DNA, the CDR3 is TGCAGTGCTAGCGGGAGGAACACCGGGGAGCTGTTTTTT. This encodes CSASGRNTGELFF.

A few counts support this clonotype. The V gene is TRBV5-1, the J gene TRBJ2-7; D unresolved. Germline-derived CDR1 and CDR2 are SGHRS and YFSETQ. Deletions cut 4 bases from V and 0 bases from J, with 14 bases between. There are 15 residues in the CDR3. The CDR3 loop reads CASSRPEAFSYEQYF. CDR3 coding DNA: TGCGCCAGCAGCCGACCAGAGGCTTTCTCCTACGAGCAGTACTTC.

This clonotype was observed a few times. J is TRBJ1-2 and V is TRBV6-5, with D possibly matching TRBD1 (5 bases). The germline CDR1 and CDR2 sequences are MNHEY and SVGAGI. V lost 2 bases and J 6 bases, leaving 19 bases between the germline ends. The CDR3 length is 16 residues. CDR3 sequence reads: CASSYLIVGAVDGYTF. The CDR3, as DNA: TGTGCCAGCAGTTACCTAATCGTTGGGGCTGTAGATGGCTACACCTTC.

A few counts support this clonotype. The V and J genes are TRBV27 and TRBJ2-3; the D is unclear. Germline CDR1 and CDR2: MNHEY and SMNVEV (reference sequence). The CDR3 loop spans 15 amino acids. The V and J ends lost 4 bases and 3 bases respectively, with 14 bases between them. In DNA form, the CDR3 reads TGTGCCAGCAGTTCGGACCGCGTGCCTACAGATACGCAGTATTTT. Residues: CASSSDRVPTDTQYF.

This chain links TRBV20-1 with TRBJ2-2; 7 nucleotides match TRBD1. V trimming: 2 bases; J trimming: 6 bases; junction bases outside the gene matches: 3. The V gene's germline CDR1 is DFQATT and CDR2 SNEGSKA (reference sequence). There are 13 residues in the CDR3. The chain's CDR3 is CSARWQGAGELFF. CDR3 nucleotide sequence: TGCAGTGCTAGATGGCAGGGGGCCGGGGAGCTGTTTTTT.

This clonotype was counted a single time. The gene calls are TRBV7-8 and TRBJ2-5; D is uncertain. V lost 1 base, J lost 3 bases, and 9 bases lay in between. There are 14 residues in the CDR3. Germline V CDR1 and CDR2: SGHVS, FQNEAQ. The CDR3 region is CASSLDPTKETQYF. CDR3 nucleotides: TGTGCCAGCAGCTTAGATCCGACAAAAGAGACCCAGTACTTC.

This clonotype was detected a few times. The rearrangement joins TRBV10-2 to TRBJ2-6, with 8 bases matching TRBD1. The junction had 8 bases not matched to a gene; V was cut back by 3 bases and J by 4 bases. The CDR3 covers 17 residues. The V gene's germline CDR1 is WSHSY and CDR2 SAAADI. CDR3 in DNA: TGCGCCAGCAGTGATCTCGGACAGGGCTCCGGGGCCAACGTCCTGACTTTC. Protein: CASSDLGQGSGANVLTF.

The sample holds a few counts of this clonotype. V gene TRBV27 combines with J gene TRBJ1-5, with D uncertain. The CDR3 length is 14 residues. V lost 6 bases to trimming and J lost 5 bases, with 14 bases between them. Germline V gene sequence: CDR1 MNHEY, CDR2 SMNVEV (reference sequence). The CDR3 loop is CASRPGSLYQPQHF. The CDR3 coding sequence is TGTGCCAGCAGACCCGGGTCCCTTTATCAGCCCCAGCATTTT.

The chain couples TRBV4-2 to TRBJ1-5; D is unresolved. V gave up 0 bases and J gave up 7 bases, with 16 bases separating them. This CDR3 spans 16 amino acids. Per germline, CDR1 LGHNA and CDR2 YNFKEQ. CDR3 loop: CASSQEYGLHDQPQHF. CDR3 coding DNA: TGTGCCAGCAGCCAAGAGTATGGACTACACGACCAGCCCCAGCATTTT.

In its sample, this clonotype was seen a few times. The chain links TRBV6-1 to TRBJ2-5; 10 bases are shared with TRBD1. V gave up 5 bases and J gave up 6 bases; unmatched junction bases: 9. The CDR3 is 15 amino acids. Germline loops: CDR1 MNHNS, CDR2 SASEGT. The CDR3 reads CASSPAGTGEKTQYF. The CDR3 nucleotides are TGTGCCAGCAGTCCGGCCGGGACAGGGGAGAAGACCCAGTACTTC.